The rows below give T cell receptor beta chains drawn from one sample of a study of blood T cells in healthy people across ages. In TCRdb, the 5' RACE reads were re-called with MiXCR into one record per CDR3 protein. The table lists 600,000 to 900,000 distinct CDR3 sequences, roughly 26% of them singletons. The sample was also linked to a second study, of T cells of mothers and their children.

Sequenced: blood. The source of these receptors is a boy aged 10-17 years in good health. Both conserved end residues are part of each CDR3. The D gene is left open where the match is weak. Expanded clones are given a class, and other clones once, few, many or no size at all.

d_call j_call v_call clone_size cdr3_aa cdr3_nt
- TRBJ2-7 TRBV6-2/TRBV6-3 - CASSRNLLLVGDEQYF TGTGCCAGCAGCCGCAACCTTCTCCTGGTAGGGGACGAGCAGTACTTC
TRBD2 TRBJ2-5 TRBV27 - CASSLLGASGAQETQYF TGTGCCAGCAGTTTATTAGGGGCTAGCGGGGCTCAAGAGACCCAGTACTTC
TRBD1 TRBJ2-1 TRBV9 - CASSVGTGVNEQFF TGTGCCAGCAGCGTAGGGACAGGGGTAAATGAGCAGTTCTTC
- TRBJ2-1 TRBV10-3 - CAISEGREENNEQFF TGTGCCATCAGTGAAGGCCGTGAGGAAAATAATGAGCAGTTCTTC
TRBD1 TRBJ1-4 TRBV18 many CASSPRSGTGQGEKLFF TGTGCCAGCTCACCACGTTCCGGGACAGGCCAGGGCGAAAAACTGTTTTTT
TRBD1 TRBJ2-3 TRBV20-1 - CSASYGTGASTDTQYF TGCAGTGCTAGCTACGGGACAGGGGCTAGCACAGATACGCAGTATTTT
TRBD2 TRBJ2-3 TRBV7-7 - CASSPSGSLTDTQYF TGTGCCAGCAGCCCTAGCGGGAGCCTCACAGATACGCAGTATTTT
TRBD1 TRBJ2-7 TRBV6-5 - CASEGRQGLTEQYF TGTGCCAGCGAAGGGAGACAGGGTCTGACCGAGCAGTACTTC
- TRBJ1-2 TRBV7-9 few CSSSLETRGYTF TGTTCCAGCAGCTTAGAAACTCGTGGCTACACCTTC
TRBD1 TRBJ2-2 TRBV9 - CASRTGGNGELFF TGTGCCAGTAGGACAGGGGGCAACGGGGAGCTGTTTTTT
- TRBJ1-4 TRBV20-1 - CSARSPNEKLFF TGCAGTGCTAGATCTCCGAATGAAAAACTGTTTTTT
TRBD2 TRBJ2-1 TRBV20-1 - CIRTTGLVLDEQFF TGCATCCGCACTACGGGACTAGTTTTAGATGAGCAGTTCTTC
- TRBJ2-2 TRBV14 few CASSQYAVTTLGELFF TGTGCCAGCAGCCAATACGCGGTTACCACCCTGGGGGAGCTGTTTTTT
- TRBJ1-4 TRBV6-5 few CASSYSMGEKLFF TGTGCCAGCAGTTACTCGATGGGGGAAAAACTGTTTTTT
- TRBJ2-5 TRBV7-9 - CASSWQGSEYF TGTGCCAGCAGCTGGCAGGGCAGTGAGTACTTC
- TRBJ2-1 TRBV29-1 - CSVVGGPLSYNEQFF TGCAGCGTTGTAGGAGGGCCCCTTTCCTACAATGAGCAGTTCTTC